This is a list of T cell receptor beta chains from one sample in a study of long-term antiretroviral therapy in people with HIV. Generated by immunoSEQ multiplex PCR, the TCRdb table keeps only in-frame clones and is missing some. The table includes roughly 13,000 clones, around 77% detected once. The starting material was unsorted PBMCs, obtained 1.3 years after starting antiretroviral therapy. The receptors shown here come from a young woman with HIV. Each CDR3 is given with its conserved first and last residue. D genes are given only for firm matches. Rows may omit the clone size; those that give it use once, few, many or a size class.

TRBV7-9	TRBD2	TRBJ2-1	.	CASSLGAGAPHEQFF	TGTGCCAGCAGCTTAGGTGCGGGAGCCCCCCATGAGCAGTTCTTC
TRBV9	.	TRBJ2-2	.	CASSYNFRDLTGELFF	TGTGCCAGCTCCTACAACTTCAGGGACCTCACCGGGGAGCTGTTTTTT
TRBV20-1	.	TRBJ2-2	medium-sized	CSGGGELFF	TGCAGTGGGGGCGGGGAGCTGTTTTTT
TRBV27	TRBD1	TRBJ1-1	.	CASSKWTGGKTEAFF	TGTGCCAGCAGTAAATGGACAGGGGGAAAGACTGAAGCTTTCTTT
TRBV7-8	.	TRBJ2-7	.	CASSLAITSKGDYEQYF	TGTGCCAGCAGCTTAGCGATCACCTCTAAAGGAGACTACGAGCAGTACTTC
TRBV10-3	.	TRBJ2-6	.	CAISDRKDRGAGANVLTF	TGTGCCATCAGTGATAGGAAGGACAGAGGGGCTGGGGCCAACGTCCTGACTTTC
TRBV10-3	TRBD1	TRBJ1-6	.	CAISGGQANDSPLHF	TGTGCCATCAGTGGGGGACAGGCCAATGATTCACCCCTCCACTTT
TRBV7-9	.	TRBJ1-1	.	CAHSGDHTEAFF	TGTGCGCATTCAGGGGATCACACTGAAGCTTTCTTT
TRBV5-1	.	TRBJ1-5	few	CASSLEQFNQPQHF	TGCGCCAGCAGCTTGGAGCAGTTCAATCAGCCCCAGCATTTT
TRBV25-1	.	TRBJ2-2	.	CASSELKRAGELFF	TGTGCCAGCAGTGAACTCAAACGGGCCGGGGAGCTGTTTTTT
TRBV7-3	TRBD1	TRBJ1-1	.	CASSLVGQGAGTEAFF	TGTGCCAGCAGCTTAGTCGGACAGGGGGCTGGAACTGAAGCTTTCTTT
TRBV6-1	.	TRBJ1-1	medium-sized	CASGDWNTEAFF	TGTGCCAGTGGGGACTGGAACACTGAAGCTTTCTTT
TRBV19	.	TRBJ1-1	.	CASSRGRNTEAFF	TGTGCCAGTAGTCGAGGCAGGAACACTGAAGCTTTCTTT
TRBV7-3	TRBD1	TRBJ1-2	.	CASEGDRVYGYTF	TGTGCCAGCGAGGGGGACAGGGTCTATGGCTACACCTTC
TRBV5-1	.	TRBJ2-5	.	CASSPGTSQRGETQYF	TGCGCCAGCAGCCCGGGGACATCCCAGCGCGGAGAGACCCAGTACTTC
TRBV2	.	TRBJ1-2	once	CASRLRDPNPYGYTF	TGTGCCAGCAGGCTCCGGGACCCTAACCCCTATGGCTACACCTTC
TRBV5-4	.	TRBJ1-4	.	CASSRAIATNEKLFF	TGTGCCAGCAGCAGAGCCATCGCAACTAATGAAAAACTGTTTTTT
TRBV9	TRBD1	TRBJ2-1	.	CASSVMPETGYNEQFF	TGTGCCAGCAGCGTGATGCCGGAGACAGGGTACAATGAGCAGTTCTTC
TRBV12-5	.	TRBJ2-7	.	CASGLDSYEQYF	TGTGCTAGTGGTTTAGATTCCTACGAGCAGTACTTC
TRBV7-8	.	TRBJ1-5	once	CASSLRGGVNQPQHF	TGTGCCAGCAGCCTCAGAGGGGGAGTTAATCAGCCCCAGCATTTT
TRBV27	.	TRBJ1-3	.	CASRGPETGNTIYF	TGTGCCAGCAGGGGGCCTGAGACTGGAAACACCATATATTTT
TRBV7-9	TRBD2	TRBJ2-2	.	CASSSGTSAGELFF	TGTGCCAGCAGCTCTGGGACTAGCGCCGGGGAGCTGTTTTTT
TRBV7-9	.	TRBJ2-3	.	CASSQNLDYADTQYF	TGTGCCAGCAGCCAAAACTTGGACTACGCAGATACGCAGTATTTT
TRBV6-6	.	TRBJ1-1	.	CASREGVGTEAFF	TGTGCCAGCAGAGAAGGGGTGGGCACTGAAGCTTTCTTT
TRBV5-1	TRBD1	TRBJ1-2	few	CASSLDRNGYTF	TGCGCCAGCAGCCTGGACAGGAATGGCTACACCTTC
TRBV5-6	TRBD1	TRBJ1-5	.	CASSLGPGGNQPQHF	TGTGCCAGCAGCTTGGGTCCAGGGGGGAATCAGCCCCAGCATTTT